One and the same sample provided the 2 T cell receptor beta chains below, sequenced in a study of Ad26.COV2.S vaccination and SARS-CoV-2 variants. The sample's treatment: over 15 received Ad26.COV2.S at low or high dose, single or two shots; a few received placebo; per-sample allocation not given. Day 63 following the first vaccine or placebo injection was when the samples were taken. Assay: immunoSEQ multiplex PCR; the TCRdb copy retains only in-frame clones and omits some. The sample carries 440,000 or so clones, less than 95% recorded once. The sequencing used peripheral blood, collected in a trial of Ad26.COV2.S vaccine versus placebo. The receptors come from a person aged 18-65 years who received the Ad26.COV2.S COVID-19 vaccine or a placebo.

The DNA of the CDR3 is TGTGCCAGCAGCTTAGCAGGGTTGAACACTGAAGCTTTCTTT. Its protein is CASSLAGLNTEAFF. This sequence joins TRBV7-2 and TRBJ1-1; D unresolved. V was clipped by 0 bases and J by 0 bases, with 5 bases between them. The CDR3 is 14 amino acids. The germline V gene encodes CDR1 SGHTA and CDR2 FQGNSA.

This clone was counted a few times. Other nucleotide sequences from this sample produce the same CDR3. The chain employs TRBV28 and TRBJ2-2, with D unresolved. Germline CDR1 and CDR2: MDHEN and SYDVKM. V was clipped by 2 bases and J by 5 bases, with 0 bases between them. The CDR3 length is 11 residues. Written as DNA, the CDR3 is TGTGCCAGCAGTTTAACCGGGGAGCTGTTTTTT. It translates to CASSLTGELFF.